This T cell receptor (beta chain) was captured by sequencing in a study of OX40 agonist ivuxolimab in advanced cancers. Some clones are missing from TCRdb's copy, which holds only in-frame ones; the method was immunoSEQ multiplex PCR. The profile shows tens of thousands of clones, 80% to 85% of them singletons. This material consisted of CD4+ or CD8+ T cells sorted from blood, taken in a trial of the OX40 agonist ivuxolimab. This TCR was sampled from an adult with an advanced solid tumor such as melanoma, head and neck, liver or kidney cancer.

CDR3 DNA sequence: TGTGCCAGCAGCCCACGACTAGCGGGGGGATCGAACACCGGGGAGCTGTTTTTT. Translating gives CASSPRLAGGSNTGELFF. The V and J genes are TRBV7-8 and TRBJ2-2, with 13 nucleotides matching TRBD2. With 5 bases clipped from V and 0 bases from J, the junction kept 6 bases outside the gene matches. The CDR3 has 18 residues. Germline assignment: CDR1 SGHVS and CDR2 FQNEAQ.